What follows are 13 T cell receptor beta chains derived from one specimen sequenced in a study of tissue T cells after allogeneic stem cell transplantation. Described time point: mouse harvest day 7 after allogeneic transplant. The graft held 10^6 splenic CD5+ T cells and 10^7 T-cell-depleted bone marrow cells. Sequenced by immunoSEQ multiplex PCR; TCRdb stores in-frame clones only, minus some. This table has 6,400 or so clones, 40% to 55% appearing once. Sequencing was carried out using lymph node tissue. Source of these receptors: a female BALB/c mouse given C57BL/6 T cells with graft-versus-host disease after an allogeneic hematopoietic cell transplant.

To note about this clone: Mouse gene names apply. The missing CDR3 end, 1 residue past where the read stops, is filled in from the germline J gene. This rearrangement joins TRBV13-3 to TRBJ2-5, with 11 bases lining up with TRBD2. Per germline, CDR1 NNHDY and CDR2 SYVADS. With V trimmed by 3 bases and J by 6 bases, 3 bases remained unmatched. CDR3 length: 14 residues. CDR3 sequence reads: CASSVTGGEDTQYF. Incomplete CDR3 DNA: TGTGCCAGCAGTGTGACTGGGGGGGAGGACACCCAGTAC.

This clone was found a few times. Genes and germline are mouse. The read comes to an end 1 residue before the CDR3 does, leaving the germline J gene to fill in the end. This CDR3 is also generated by other DNA sequences in the sample. The chain joins TRBV26 to TRBJ2-4; D remains unclear. The V gene's germline CDR1 is KGHPV and CDR2 FQNQEV (reference sequence). The CDR3 length is 14 residues. V lost 0 bases, J lost 0 bases, and 4 bases lay in between. The CDR3 is CASSLSGSQNTLYF. The covered CDR3 bases are TGTGCCAGCAGTCTGTCCGGTAGTCAAAACACCTTGTAC.

Comments on this clone: The gene names given are mouse names. The read comes to an end 1 residue before the CDR3 does, leaving the germline J gene to fill in the end. The chain couples TRBV12-1 to TRBJ2-2; no reliable D call. V was cut by 0 bases and J by 1 base, with 5 bases left in between. CDR1 is SGHSN and CDR2 is HYEKVE in the germline V gene. This CDR3 is built from 14 residues. The part of the CDR3 DNA that was read is TGTGCCAGCTCTCTCCCAGAAAACACCGGGCAGCTCTAC. Translating gives CASSLPENTGQLY. The CDR3 reads in full as CASSLPENTGQLYF.

Details on this clone: These gene names are mouse names. The read ends 1 residue before the CDR3 terminus; that terminus is restored from the germline J gene. V and J are TRBV12-1 and TRBJ2-4; TRBD2 aligns across 12 bases. V lost 4 bases and J lost 0; bases outside the gene matches: 4. Germline loops: CDR1 SGHSN, CDR2 HYEKVE. This CDR3 comprises 16 residues. The CDR3 loop reads CASSLDWGGSQNTLYF. The sequenced part of the CDR3 DNA is TGTGCCAGCTCCCTGGACTGGGGGGGAAGTCAAAACACCTTGTAC.

Comment on this clone: Germline and genes here are mouse. The read gets to within 1 residue of the CDR3 end, and the germline J gene fills in the rest. This chain links TRBV13-1 with TRBJ2-1; 9 positions agree with TRBD1. The germline V gene encodes CDR1 NSHNY and CDR2 SYGAGN. V lost 3 bases and J lost 7; bases outside the gene matches: 8. The CDR3 has 15 amino acids. The covered CDR3 bases are TGTGCCAGCAGTGTCGACAGGGGGAGGGGCGCTGAGCAGTTC. This gives the protein CASSVDRGRGAEQF. The full CDR3 protein reads CASSVDRGRGAEQFF.

This clone is categorized as medium-sized. Germline and genes: mouse. The CDR3 goes on 1 residue after the read ends, and that part is filled in from the germline J gene. V and J are TRBV23 and TRBJ2-2. Germline CDR1 is KGHTA and CDR2 is FQNQQP. The CDR3 is 14 amino acids. The CDR3 protein is CSSSGGTNTGQLYF. The CDR3 bases that were read are TGCTCCAGCAGCGGAGGAACAAACACCGGGCAGCTCTAC.

Turning to this clone: Gene names are mouse gene names. The CDR3 goes on 1 residue after the read ends, and that part is filled in from the germline J gene. This chain uses TRBV26 with TRBJ2-7; 7 positions agree with TRBD1. The CDR3 has 12 residues. In germline, CDR1 is KGHPV, CDR2 FQNQEV (reference sequence). The J segment lost 5 bases and the V segment lost 4 bases, leaving 2 bases of the junction unmatched. CDR3 DNA (partial): TGTGCCAGCAGTCCCGACAGGGATGAACAGTAC. It encodes CASSPDRDEQY. The whole CDR3 sequence is CASSPDRDEQYF.

This clone has more than one count but fewer than ten. Gene and germline names: mouse. The read gets to within 1 residue of the CDR3 end, and the germline J gene fills in the rest. The chain employs TRBV15 and TRBJ2-7; D gene uncertain. The CDR3 is made up of 12 amino acids. V shed 2 bases and J shed 4 bases, with 6 bases lying between them. Germline CDR1 is SGHND and CDR2 is FRSKSL. The CDR3 DNA, read in part, is TGTGCCAGCAGTTTAATGGGATATGAACAGTAC. Its translation: CASSLMGYEQY. The CDR3 as a whole reads CASSLMGYEQYF.

As to this clone: Gene and germline names: mouse. The read terminates 1 residue before the CDR3 end, so the remaining end is supplied by the germline J gene. This chain connects TRBV26 to TRBJ2-5, with D possibly TRBD1 on 5 matching bases. Germline V CDR1 and CDR2: KGHPV, FQNQEV (reference sequence). This CDR3 comprises 13 residues. With 5 bases removed from V and 6 bases from J, the gap between germline ends came to 12 bases. CDR3 region: CASSFRDRDTQYF. CDR3 DNA, as far as it was read: TGTGCCAGCAGTTTCAGGGATAGGGACACCCAGTAC.

This clone ranks as medium-sized. The germline and genes are mouse ones. The read gets to within 1 residue of the CDR3 end, and the germline J gene fills in the rest. The chain employs TRBV20 and TRBJ1-5; D unclear. Germline V gives CDR1 GFQATS, CDR2 STVNSAI. This CDR3 spans 12 amino acids. V was shortened by 2 bases and J by 5 bases, with 7 bases between the two germline ends. CDR3 bases read: TGTGGTGCTAGGCCCTCAGACCAGGCTCCGCTT. Residues: CGARPSDQAPL. The full-length CDR3 reads as CGARPSDQAPLF.

This clone was seen only a few times. The genes and germline here are from mouse. Coverage ceases 1 residue before the CDR3 finishes, and the germline J gene fills in the end. This rearrangement joins TRBV17 to TRBJ2-3; the D is unclear. The CDR3 extends over 14 amino acids. The V gene lost 5 bases and the J gene lost 0 bases, with 9 bases spanning the gap. Germline loops: CDR1 MNHDT, CDR2 YYDKIL. The CDR3 sequence: CASSEGGSAETLYF. The DNA read from the CDR3 is TGTGCTAGCAGTGAGGGCGGTAGTGCAGAAACGCTGTAT.

With respect to this clone: Mouse germline and gene names are used. Read coverage stops 1 residue before the CDR3 terminus; the germline J gene supplies the remainder. The genes are TRBV31 and TRBJ2-7, with TRBD2 matching over 8 bases. V was pared by 3 bases and J by 6 bases, with 4 bases of the junction left unmatched. The length of the CDR3 is 12 residues. Germline V lookup: CDR1 GKSSPN, CDR2 SITVG. The CDR3 loop reads CAWSPDWVEQYF. The part of the CDR3 DNA that was read is TGTGCCTGGAGCCCGGACTGGGTTGAACAGTAC.

As to this clone: Any gene name here is a mouse gene name. The CDR3 end falls 1 residue outside the read, so it is completed with the germline J gene. The chain links TRBV26 to TRBJ1-4, with D possibly TRBD1 on 5 matching bases. V was clipped by 3 bases and J by 7 bases, with 9 bases between them. Germline CDR1 reads KGHPV; CDR2 reads FQNQEV (reference sequence). CDR3 length: 13 residues. The sequenced CDR3 bases are TGTGCCAGCAGTCTCCCAGGGCGCGAAAGATTATTT. Its protein product is CASSLPGRERLF. The whole CDR3 sequence reads CASSLPGRERLFF.